The rows below give T cell receptor beta chains drawn from one sample of a study of blood T cell repertoires in COVID-19. Here immunoSEQ multiplex PCR was the method, and the copy in TCRdb shows in-frame clones only, minus some. The sample lists a few hundred thousand clones, approximately 88% seen once, with approximately 0.94% in the top ten. The sequencing input was peripheral blood. These receptors originate from a woman in her thirties or forties who had recovered from COVID-19. CDR3s include the opening cysteine and the closing phenylalanine or tryptophan.

CDR3aa: CAGRGSSYNSPLHF; v_gene: TRBV7-8; j_gene: TRBJ1-6
CDR3aa: CASSQGRDSYEQYF; v_gene: TRBV4-1; j_gene: TRBJ2-7
CDR3aa: CASSFEREGETQYF; v_gene: TRBV5-1; j_gene: TRBJ2-5
CDR3aa: CATSDSTSGALGNEQFF; v_gene: TRBV24-1; j_gene: TRBJ2-1
CDR3aa: CASIGTGYSPLHF; v_gene: TRBV2; j_gene: TRBJ1-6
CDR3aa: CASRGDFAGELFF; v_gene: TRBV28; j_gene: TRBJ2-2
CDR3aa: CASSERGAGMNTEAFF; v_gene: TRBV25-1; j_gene: TRBJ1-1
CDR3aa: CASSPALGTVPYEQYF; v_gene: TRBV7-8; j_gene: TRBJ2-7
CDR3aa: CAWRPGQPKQETQYF; v_gene: TRBV30; j_gene: TRBJ2-5
CDR3aa: CASSPSSRSHSRLATNEKLFF; v_gene: TRBV7-6; j_gene: TRBJ1-4
CDR3aa: CASSLVVARKYPEQFF; v_gene: TRBV7-9; j_gene: TRBJ2-1
CDR3aa: CASSEEETSGQETQYF; v_gene: TRBV6-4; j_gene: TRBJ2-5
CDR3aa: CASSQDAQGTYEQYF; v_gene: TRBV14; j_gene: TRBJ2-7
CDR3aa: CSATELWGYTF; v_gene: TRBV20-1; j_gene: TRBJ1-2
CDR3aa: CASSHGRGTGSNDEQFF; v_gene: TRBV3-1/TRBV3-2; j_gene: TRBJ2-1
CDR3aa: CASSSGQSTDTQYF; v_gene: TRBV28; j_gene: TRBJ2-3
CDR3aa: CASSYDSSGANVLTF; v_gene: TRBV6-2/TRBV6-3; j_gene: TRBJ2-6
CDR3aa: CASTETSGSSYEQYF; v_gene: TRBV6-5; j_gene: TRBJ2-7
CDR3aa: CASSQDPGGYTF; v_gene: TRBV3-1/TRBV3-2; j_gene: TRBJ1-2
CDR3aa: CASSEGAGEKLFF; v_gene: TRBV25-1; j_gene: TRBJ1-4
CDR3aa: CASSVEGRGGSETQYF; v_gene: TRBV9; j_gene: TRBJ2-5
CDR3aa: CASGEQQGLGYTF; v_gene: TRBV3-1/TRBV3-2; j_gene: TRBJ1-2
CDR3aa: CASSLTVKSMNTEAFF; v_gene: TRBV28; j_gene: TRBJ1-1
CDR3aa: CASSEAKRAETQYF; v_gene: TRBV2; j_gene: TRBJ2-5